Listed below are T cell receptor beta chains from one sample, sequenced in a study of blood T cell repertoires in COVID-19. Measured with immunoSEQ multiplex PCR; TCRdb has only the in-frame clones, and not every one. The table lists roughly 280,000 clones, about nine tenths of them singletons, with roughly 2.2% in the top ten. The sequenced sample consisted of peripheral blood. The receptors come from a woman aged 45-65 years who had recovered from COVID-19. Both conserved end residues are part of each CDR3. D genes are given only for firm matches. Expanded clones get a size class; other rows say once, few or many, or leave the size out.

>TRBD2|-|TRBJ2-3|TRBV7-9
CALSGGYGSYLDTQYF
TGTGCCCTCTCGGGGGGATACGGGAGCTACTTGGATACGCAGTATTTT
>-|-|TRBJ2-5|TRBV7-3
CASSPSGWALQETQYF
TGTGCCAGCAGCCCCTCAGGTTGGGCGCTCCAAGAGACCCAGTACTTC
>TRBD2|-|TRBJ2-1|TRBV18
CASSPVAGGSYNEQFF
TGTGCCAGCTCACCAGTAGCGGGGGGGTCCTACAATGAGCAGTTCTTC
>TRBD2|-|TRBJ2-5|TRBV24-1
CATSDSLSAGGLETQYF
TGTGCCACCAGTGACTCTTTGTCGGCGGGAGGATTGGAGACCCAGTACTTC
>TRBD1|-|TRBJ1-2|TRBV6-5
CASRRTGGDYGYTF
TGTGCCAGCAGACGGACAGGGGGCGACTATGGCTACACCTTC
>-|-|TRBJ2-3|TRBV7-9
CASSLVGGLTDTQYF
TGTGCCAGCAGCTTAGTGGGGGGACTCACAGATACGCAGTATTTT
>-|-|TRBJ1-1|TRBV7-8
CASSLPGDRGNTEAFF
TGTGCCAGCAGCTTACCCGGGGATCGGGGGAACACTGAAGCTTTCTTT
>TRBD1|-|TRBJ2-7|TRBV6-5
CASSYVQGLSYEQYF
TGTGCCAGCAGTTACGTACAGGGGCTCTCCTACGAGCAGTACTTC
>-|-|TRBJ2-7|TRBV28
CAIRGSGYEQYF
TGTGCCATCCGCGGGTCCGGCTACGAGCAGTACTTC
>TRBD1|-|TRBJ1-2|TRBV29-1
CSATDREIFPYGYTF
TGCAGCGCCACGGACAGGGAGATATTTCCCTATGGCTACACCTTC
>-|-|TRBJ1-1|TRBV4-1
CASSLRSTGSYEAFF
TGCGCCAGCAGCCTCCGAAGTACAGGATCATATGAAGCTTTCTTT
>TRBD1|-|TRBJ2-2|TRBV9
CASSVEGATYTGELFF
TGTGCCAGCAGCGTAGAGGGGGCCACCTACACCGGGGAGCTGTTTTTT
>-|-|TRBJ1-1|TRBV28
CASSPPTPVNTEAFF
TGTGCCAGCAGTCCCCCGACACCGGTGAACACTGAAGCTTTCTTT
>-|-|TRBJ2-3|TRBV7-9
CASSLSTDTQYF
TGTGCCAGCAGCCTGAGCACAGATACGCAGTATTTT
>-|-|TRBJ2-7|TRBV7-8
CASSLEIGAAYEQYF
TGTGCCAGCAGCCTAGAAATAGGAGCCGCCTACGAGCAGTACTTC
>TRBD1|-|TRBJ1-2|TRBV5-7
CARNPRGQAYGYTF
TGTGCCAGGAATCCCAGGGGGCAGGCCTATGGCTACACCTTC
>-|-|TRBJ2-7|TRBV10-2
CASSESQALLHEQYF
TGCGCCAGCAGTGAGTCTCAAGCGTTGCTCCACGAGCAGTACTTC
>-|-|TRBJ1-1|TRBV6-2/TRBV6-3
CASSTGLGTEAFF
TGTGCCAGCAGCACAGGGCTGGGCACTGAAGCTTTCTTT
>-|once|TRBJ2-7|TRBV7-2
CASSQDRRSSYEQYF
TGTGCCAGCAGCCAAGACAGAAGAAGCTCCTACGAGCAGTACTTC
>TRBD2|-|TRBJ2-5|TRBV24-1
CATGAADSLAGQETQYF
TGTGCCACCGGGGCAGCGGACAGCCTAGCGGGACAAGAGACCCAGTACTTC
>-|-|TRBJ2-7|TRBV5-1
CASSLNFYEQYF
TGCGCCAGCAGCTTGAACTTCTACGAGCAGTACTTC
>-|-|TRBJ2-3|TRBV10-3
CAIRQGGRATDTQYF
TGTGCCATCAGACAGGGAGGGCGGGCGACAGATACGCAGTATTTT
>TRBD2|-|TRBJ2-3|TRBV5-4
CASSLVAGFSTDTQYF
TGTGCCAGCAGCTTAGTAGCGGGGTTCAGCACAGATACGCAGTATTTT
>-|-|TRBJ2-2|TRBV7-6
CASSLGNSNTGELFF
TGTGCCAGCAGCTTAGGCAACAGTAACACCGGGGAGCTGTTTTTT
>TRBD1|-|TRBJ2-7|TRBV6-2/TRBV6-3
CASSFWTGTEQYF
TGTGCCAGCAGTTTCTGGACAGGGACCGAGCAGTACTTC
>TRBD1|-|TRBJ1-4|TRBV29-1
CSGRQGWSEKLFF
TGCAGCGGTCGACAGGGGTGGAGTGAAAAACTGTTTTTT